A single sample is the source of the 27 T cell receptor beta chains below, sequenced in a study of response to subunit inactivated influenza vaccine. In TCRdb, the RT-PCR reads were re-called with MiXCR into one record per CDR3 protein. The sample lists 500,000 to 600,000 distinct CDR3 sequences, approximately 17% occurring once. The material was CD4+ T cells sorted from PBMCs, obtained about 24 months after vaccination. The source is a man aged 45-69 years who received an inactivated influenza vaccine.

This clonotype turned up a few times. The V call is TRBV7-2, the J call TRBJ2-7; 8 nucleotides line up with TRBD1. V lost 6 bases, J lost 3 bases, and 10 bases stayed unmatched. The CDR3 sequence is 15 residues long. Germline V gives CDR1 SGHTA, CDR2 FQGNSA. The CDR3 protein is CASRFHGQGFYEQYF. The CDR3 DNA follows: TGTGCCAGCAGGTTTCACGGACAGGGATTCTACGAGCAGTACTTC.

The rearrangement uses TRBV20-1 and TRBJ2-3; the D is unclear. V lost 3 bases and J 6 bases, leaving 19 bases between the germline ends. Looked up from germline, CDR1 is DFQATT and CDR2 is SNEGSKA (reference sequence). The CDR3 sequence is 15 residues long. CDR3 nucleotides: TGCAGTGCTAGTAGTGCACGACGAGTGATCGATACGCAGTATTTT. Its translation is CSASSARRVIDTQYF.

This clonotype appeared a few times. The V gene is TRBV20-1, the J gene TRBJ2-3; 9 nucleotides match TRBD2. The CDR3 is 17 residues long. Germline values: CDR1 DFQATT, CDR2 SNEGSKA (reference sequence). V was clipped by 0 bases and J by 7 bases; unmatched bases: 14. The CDR3 is CSARDSRLAELLNTQYF. The CDR3 coding sequence is TGCAGTGCTAGAGATAGTCGACTAGCGGAGCTCTTGAATACGCAGTATTTT.

V and J are TRBV11-2 and TRBJ2-6, with D uncertain. There are 16 residues in the CDR3. Germline values: CDR1 SGHAT, CDR2 FQNNGV. V was clipped by 1 base and J by 4 bases, with 11 bases between them. This chain's CDR3 is CASSLVVLAGANVLTF. In DNA form, the CDR3 reads TGTGCCAGCAGCTTAGTAGTTCTGGCGGGGGCCAACGTCCTGACTTTC.

This clonotype was seen only a few times. V gene TRBV7-3 combines with J gene TRBJ2-7; perhaps TRBD1 as D (6 bases). This CDR3 region has 15 residues. Trimming left V 6 bases short and J 4 bases short, with 19 bases between. Germline values: CDR1 SGHTA, CDR2 FQGTGA. CDR3 protein: CASSLNPGHRYEQYF. As DNA, the CDR3 is TGTGCCAGCAGTCTCAACCCGGGACACCGGTACGAGCAGTACTTC.

The V call is TRBV6-2 or TRBV6-3, the J call TRBJ2-2; possible D gene TRBD2, 6 bases. V was shortened by 2 bases and J by 1 base, with 14 bases between the two germline ends. CDR1 is MNHEY and CDR2 is SVGEGT in the germline V gene. This CDR3 has 17 amino acids. CDR3: CASSYAPGLLNTGELFF. Here the CDR3 DNA reads TGTGCCAGCAGTTACGCCCCTGGACTATTGAACACCGGGGAGCTGTTTTTT.

A few counts support this clonotype. The chain combines TRBV11-3 with TRBJ1-1, with a possible D match to TRBD1 (5 bases). The CDR3 totals 14 residues. Germline assignment: CDR1 SGHNT and CDR2 YENEEA. V lost 1 base and J 1 base, leaving 7 bases between the germline ends. The CDR3 loop is CASSLGGSNTEAFF. The CDR3 nucleotides read TGTGCCAGCAGCTTAGGGGGCTCGAACACTGAAGCTTTCTTT. Looking up the rest from reference TRBV11-3 and TRBJ1-1 gives the full variable domain: EAGVVQSPRYKIIEKKQPVAFWCNPISGHNTLYWYLQNLGQGPELLIRYENEEAVDDSQLPKDRFSAERLKGVDSTLKIQPAELGDSAVYLCASSLGGSNTEAFFGQGTRLTVV.

This clonotype has more than one count but fewer than ten. The junction does not match germline at one end; this may be a read error. This chain uses TRBV11-2 with TRBJ2-5; the match to TRBD1 covers 9 bases. There are 15 residues in the CDR3. Germline CDR1 reads SGHAT; CDR2 reads FQNNGV. The CDR3 DNA is TGTGCCAGCAGCGGCCGGGACAGGGCCCCAGAGACTCAGTACTTC. Translating it yields CASSGRDRAPETQYF.

The chain uses TRBV11-2 and TRBJ2-1, with 9 bases identical to TRBD2. Germline V gene sequence: CDR1 SGHAT, CDR2 FQNNGV. The CDR3 consists of 15 residues. Trimming cost V 5 bases and J 4 bases; bases outside gene matches: 6. CDR3 bases: TGTGCCAGCAGCGTCAGCGGGGGGTTTTACAATGAGCAGTTCTTC. Its translation: CASSVSGGFYNEQFF.

CDR3 sequence reads: CSARRLLESFGEQFF. CDR3 bases: TGCAGTGCTAGAAGACTGCTAGAGTCGTTTGGTGAGCAGTTCTTC. This sequence joins TRBV20-1 and TRBJ2-1; no reliable D call. V was trimmed by 2 bases and J by 9 bases, leaving 20 bases between them. The CDR3 extends over 15 amino acids. Germline V gives CDR1 DFQATT, CDR2 SNEGSKA (reference sequence).

The V gene is TRBV2, the J gene TRBJ2-3; D may be TRBD1 (6 bases). This CDR3 is 13 amino acids long. Trimming cost V 7 bases and J 2 bases, with 10 bases left between them. Per the germline V gene, CDR1 is SNHLY and CDR2 is FYNNEI. The CDR3 DNA reads as TGTGCCAGCACGGCAGGGGACACAGATACGCAGTATTTT. This codes for CASTAGDTDTQYF.

The V and J genes are TRBV6-1 and TRBJ2-4; tentatively, D is TRBD1 or TRBD2 (5 bases each). V was cut by 6 bases and J by 3 bases, with 12 bases left in between. The CDR3 is 14 residues long. CDR1 and CDR2 from the germline V gene are MNHNS and SASEGT. The DNA of the CDR3 is TGTGCCAGCAGGCACCGGGACGGCAAAAACATTCAGTACTTC. This gives the protein CASRHRDGKNIQYF.

The chain combines TRBV18 with TRBJ1-6, with 8 bases that match TRBD1. Germline CDR1 reads KGHSH; CDR2 reads LQKENI. The CDR3 is 14 residues long. Trimming cost V 6 bases and J 10 bases; bases outside gene matches: 8. The CDR3 coding sequence is TGTGCCAGCTCTACCGACAGGGGCGGATCACCCCTCCACTTT. Amino acids: CASSTDRGGSPLHF.

This clonotype was observed a single time. This rearrangement joins TRBV19 to TRBJ2-7; D gene ambiguous. Trimming took 6 bases from V and 4 from J, leaving 7 bases between them. Germline V gene sequence: CDR1 LNHDA, CDR2 SQIVND (reference sequence). The CDR3 loop spans 11 amino acids. CDR3 coding DNA: TGTGCCAGTAGGAACAAGTACGAGCAGTACTTC. Translated: CASRNKYEQYF.

This clonotype appeared a few times. This chain uses TRBV6-1 with TRBJ1-5; 7 bases line up with TRBD1. The CDR3 loop spans 16 amino acids. The J segment lost 2 bases and the V segment lost 7 bases, leaving 11 bases of the junction unmatched. Germline V CDR1 and CDR2: MNHNS, SASEGT. The CDR3 region is CASMDRGRGGNQPQHF. The CDR3 nucleotides read TGTGCCAGCATGGATAGGGGGCGTGGGGGCAATCAGCCCCAGCATTTT.

The rearrangement joins TRBV6-1 to TRBJ1-6; possibly TRBD1 for D (6 bases). Germline CDR1 MNHNS, CDR2 SASEGT. The CDR3 contains 14 residues. Trimming took 7 bases from V and 7 from J, leaving 14 bases between them. The DNA of the CDR3 is TGTGCCAGCACCCCGGGGGGGCAGAATTCACCCCTCCACTTT. Translation: CASTPGGQNSPLHF.

This clonotype was seen more than once but under ten times. The chain links TRBV24-1 to TRBJ2-1, with a weak D call TRBD1 (5 bases). Germline V gene lookup returns CDR1 KGHDR and CDR2 SFDVKD. This CDR3 is built from 14 residues. Trimming cost V 2 bases and J 10 bases, with 14 bases left between them. The CDR3, as DNA: TGTGCCACCAGTGATTACAGGAACCCCTCGGAGCAGTTCTTC. Its translation: CATSDYRNPSEQFF.

V usage is TRBV12-3 or TRBV12-4 and J usage is TRBJ2-7; 7 nucleotides match TRBD1. The CDR3 extends over 14 amino acids. The V and J ends lost 5 bases and 7 bases, in that order; junction bases with no gene match: 11. The CDR3 DNA follows: TGTGCCAGCAGTCCCGCCGGACAGGAGTGGGAGCAGTACTTC. Protein product: CASSPAGQEWEQYF.

Only a few counts were recorded for this clonotype. One end of the junction fails to match germline, which may point to a read error. The V and J genes are TRBV20-1 and TRBJ1-4, with a tentative D call TRBD1 (6 bases). The CDR3 runs to 14 residues. Looked up from germline, CDR1 is DFQATT and CDR2 is SNEGSKA (reference sequence). CDR3 DNA sequence: TGCAGTGCCCAAAGGGGGGACACTACCTCCCTGCCTGTTTTT. It is translated as CSAQRGDTTSLPVF.

The genes are TRBV19 and TRBJ2-5, with D unclear. V lost 10 bases to trimming and J lost 2 bases, with 14 bases between them. This CDR3 has 13 amino acids. Germline V gene data show CDR1 as LNHDA and CDR2 as SQIVND (reference sequence). Here the CDR3 DNA reads TGTGCCACCTCTCGGAGCGTACAAGAGACCCAGTACTTC. It specifies CATSRSVQETQYF.

This clonotype was recorded a few times. The J gene is TRBJ1-5, the V gene TRBV20-1, with D unresolved. V lost 8 bases, J lost 0 bases, and 11 bases lay in between. The CDR3 is 13 residues long. In germline, CDR1 is DFQATT, CDR2 SNEGSKA (reference sequence). As DNA, the CDR3 is TGCAGTCTAGGCGTTTATAGCAATCAGCCCCAGCATTTT. Residues: CSLGVYSNQPQHF.

There are a few counts of this clonotype. The chain couples TRBV5-1 to TRBJ1-6, with D uncertain. The V end lost 0 bases, the J end lost 0 bases, and 10 bases lay between the germline ends. This CDR3 comprises 17 residues. Germline V CDR1 and CDR2: SGHRS, YFSETQ. CDR3 region: CASSLEGYPSYNSPLHF. CDR3 nucleotides: TGCGCCAGCAGCTTGGAGGGATACCCCTCCTATAATTCACCCCTCCACTTT. Full variable domain (rest looked up from reference TRBV5-1 and TRBJ1-6): KAGVTQTPRYLIKTRGQQVTLSCSPISGHRSVSWYQQTPGQGLQFLFEYFSETQRNKGNFPGRFSGRQFSNSRSEMNVSTLELGDSALYLCASSLEGYPSYNSPLHFGNGTRLTVT.

The chain couples TRBV6-2 or TRBV6-3 to TRBJ2-7, with TRBD1 matching 8 bases. The CDR3 contains 14 residues. J gave up 4 bases and V 2 bases, and 4 bases lay outside the gene matches. Germline loops: CDR1 MNHEY, CDR2 SVGEGT. The CDR3 DNA is TGTGCCAGCAGTTACCCGGACAGGGTATACGAGCAGTACTTC. Its translation is CASSYPDRVYEQYF.

The rearrangement joins TRBV20-1 to TRBJ2-3; 14 bases agree with TRBD2. This CDR3 has 17 amino acids. The germline V gene has CDR1 DFQATT and CDR2 SNEGSKA (reference sequence). With V trimmed by 4 bases and J by 2 bases, 8 bases remained unmatched. CDR3 residues: CSAMRLAGGPNTDTQYF. The CDR3 DNA reads as TGCAGTGCTATGAGACTAGCGGGAGGGCCGAACACAGATACGCAGTATTTT.

In its sample, this clonotype was seen many times. V usage is TRBV11-2 and J usage is TRBJ1-6, with D tentatively TRBD1 (5 bases). The V gene's germline CDR1 is SGHAT and CDR2 FQNNGV. V was trimmed by 6 bases and J by 7 bases, leaving 13 bases between them. This CDR3 is 14 amino acids long. This chain's CDR3 is CASSRSRGNSPLHF. CDR3 coding DNA: TGTGCCAGCAGTAGAAGTCGGGGGAATTCACCCCTCCACTTT.

The rearrangement links TRBV4-3 to TRBJ1-2, with unresolved D. Trimming removed 0 bases at V and 8 bases at J, with 16 bases between. The CDR3 contains 15 residues. The germline V gene has CDR1 LGHNA and CDR2 YSLEER. CDR3 sequence (DNA): TGCGCCAGCAGCCAAGATAGTAAGGTCTCTTGGGGCTACACCTTC. This codes for CASSQDSKVSWGYTF.

This clonotype showed up just a few times. This rearrangement joins TRBV15 to TRBJ1-1, with D unclear. The CDR3 runs 14 residues. With 0 bases removed from V and 1 base from J, the gap between germline ends came to 6 bases. The V gene's germline CDR1 is LNHNV and CDR2 YYDKDF (reference sequence). The CDR3 is CATSRDYGNTEAFF. The CDR3 DNA reads as TGTGCCACCAGCAGAGATTATGGGAACACTGAAGCTTTCTTT.